The 6 T cell receptor beta chains given below trace back to one sample, sequenced in a study of neurological immune-mediated disorders. TCRdb re-analysed the 5' RACE reads in MiXCR, keeping a single row per CDR3 protein. The data contain roughly 76,000 distinct CDR3 sequences, 3% to 4% of them singletons. Sequencing was carried out using PBMCs. The receptor set was obtained from a woman aged 50 to 65 with multiple sclerosis.

This clonotype was detected many times. V usage is TRBV29-1 and J usage is TRBJ2-3, with D possibly being TRBD1 or TRBD2 (5 bases each). Germline V gene lookup returns CDR1 SQVTM and CDR2 ANQGSEA. The CDR3 has 14 amino acids. V was cut by 2 bases and J by 1 base, with 10 bases left in between. CDR3 sequence reads: CSVESGRGTDTQYF. In DNA form, the CDR3 reads TGCAGCGTTGAAAGCGGCAGGGGCACAGATACGCAGTATTTT.

This clonotype was observed at least ten times. This chain joins TRBV7-8 and TRBJ2-4; a possible D gene is TRBD2 (6 bases). V dropped 4 bases and J dropped 0 bases, with 16 bases sitting between them. The CDR3 loop spans 17 amino acids. Germline-derived CDR1 and CDR2 are SGHVS and FQNEAQ. The CDR3 nucleotides read TGTGCCAGCAGCTCAGGAGTAGCGGCCCCAGCCAAAAACATTCAGTACTTC. Its protein product is CASSSGVAAPAKNIQYF.

This clonotype was picked up many times. The rearrangement links TRBV24-1 to TRBJ2-5; 7 nucleotides line up with TRBD1. Germline V lookup: CDR1 KGHDR, CDR2 SFDVKD. The CDR3 has 17 residues. With V trimmed by 1 base and J by 1 base, 8 bases remained unmatched. CDR3 residues: CATSDLDEGDSQETQYF. In DNA, the CDR3 is TGTGCCACCAGTGATTTAGATGAAGGGGACAGCCAAGAGACCCAGTACTTC.

This chain connects TRBV20-1 to TRBJ2-5; D remains ambiguous. The germline CDR1 and CDR2 sequences are DFQATT and SNEGSKA (reference sequence). V was trimmed by 7 bases and J by 4 bases, leaving 16 bases between them. This CDR3 spans 13 amino acids. CDR3 DNA: TGCAGTGGCTCGGCTCAGTCTGGAGAGACCCAGTACTTC. Translated: CSGSAQSGETQYF.

Of note for this clonotype: A much larger clone sits a single nucleotide away, making a read error possible. In DNA, the CDR3 is TGTGCCAGCAGCCTCAGGGGGTCTAGGCAAGGGACCCAGTACTTC. Translated: CASSLRGSRQGTQYF. This chain joins TRBV7-2 and TRBJ2-5, with TRBD1 matching over 7 bases. CDR1 is SGHTA and CDR2 is FQGNSA in the germline V gene. The CDR3 covers 15 residues.

The genes are TRBV5-1 and TRBJ2-2; 14 nucleotides align to TRBD2. The germline CDR1 and CDR2 sequences are SGHRS and YFSETQ. The CDR3 contains 18 residues. The V segment lost 4 bases and the J segment 5 bases; nucleotides outside the gene matches: 10. CDR3: CASSPTGLAGVETGELFF. DNA of the CDR3: TGCGCCAGCAGCCCTACGGGACTAGCGGGAGTGGAGACCGGGGAGCTGTTTTTT.